The present entry profiles one T cell receptor (beta chain) with its context. Its antigen is currently not known. No clone much larger than this one lies a single base away; base qualities are absent. The CDR3 contains 15 residues, cysteine and phenylalanine counted. CDR3 DNA only is kept here, 45 bases in frame from base 1. The germline V and J ends show losses of 9 bases and 9 bases respectively, and no gene match explains 10 bases of the junction. According to the germline V gene, CDR1 reads MDHEN and CDR2 reads SYDVKM. TCRbeta CDR3 regions were amplified from genomic DNA using the immunoSEQ Assay, a bias-controlled multiplex PCR. Regarding the original processing steps: The number of nucleated cells in each sample was estimated by amplification of reference gene primers within the assay. Sequence reads were collapsed and filtered to measure the absolute abundance of every unique TCRbeta CDR3 rearrangement. For each sample, productive Simpson clonality was calculated by taking the square root of Simpson's diversity index across productive rearrangements. TCRdb carries this immuneACCESS record with in-frame sequences only. Its versions omit some clonotypes, under half of them owing to an unresolved V gene in the studies checked, with the rest unexplained. The V and J calls and the clone size are those of that table, but D and trimming were determined from the DNA. Recorded for this sample are some 21,000 clones; over 60% of them occurred a single time. About 13% of the sample lies in the top ten.

This sample was included in a study of blood T cell repertoires in COVID-19 (dated by TCRdb to the early 2020s). Study-wide context: Collaborator samples came from the United States, Italy and Spain and covered acute and convalescent phases of COVID-19. The material from the prospective study consisted of cDNA or gDNA derived from T cells, B-cell-depleted T cells, or PBMCs. Subjects who had been exposed to COVID-19, were actively infected with it, or had recovered from it provided the deeply sampled blood TCRbeta repertoires that made up the dataset. A freely available public database, intended as a resource for researchers studying the immune response to SARS-CoV-2, is where the repertoires were released. The samples were drawn from two sources: the first 160 participants of the ongoing ImmuneRACE study, and 1,000 to 1,500 subjects contributed by 6 global collaborators. Sample metadata almost always included a de-identified subject ID, COVID-19 status, age in years and sex. Where available, HLA class I and class II types were obtained from metadata supplied by the sample provider rather than from assay-based typing.

The paper as a whole reports these results and caveats: The amount of clinical and demographic metadata varied by source and participant and was provided uncurated.

The collaborating institutions used their own protocols to collect whole blood in K2EDTA tubes. For TCRbeta analysis, collaborators shipped samples in one of three forms: frozen whole blood, isolated PBMCs, or DNA extracted from either of those sample types. The sequence is built from TRBV28 and TRBJ2-1, with 14 bases aligning to TRBD2. Sequencing was performed on peripheral blood. This TCR was recovered from a man in his 60s with active COVID-19. The CDR3 corresponds to CASYPPGTSGSEQFF. The nucleotides read TGTGCCAGTTACCCTCCCGGGACTAGCGGGAGTGAGCAGTTCTTC.